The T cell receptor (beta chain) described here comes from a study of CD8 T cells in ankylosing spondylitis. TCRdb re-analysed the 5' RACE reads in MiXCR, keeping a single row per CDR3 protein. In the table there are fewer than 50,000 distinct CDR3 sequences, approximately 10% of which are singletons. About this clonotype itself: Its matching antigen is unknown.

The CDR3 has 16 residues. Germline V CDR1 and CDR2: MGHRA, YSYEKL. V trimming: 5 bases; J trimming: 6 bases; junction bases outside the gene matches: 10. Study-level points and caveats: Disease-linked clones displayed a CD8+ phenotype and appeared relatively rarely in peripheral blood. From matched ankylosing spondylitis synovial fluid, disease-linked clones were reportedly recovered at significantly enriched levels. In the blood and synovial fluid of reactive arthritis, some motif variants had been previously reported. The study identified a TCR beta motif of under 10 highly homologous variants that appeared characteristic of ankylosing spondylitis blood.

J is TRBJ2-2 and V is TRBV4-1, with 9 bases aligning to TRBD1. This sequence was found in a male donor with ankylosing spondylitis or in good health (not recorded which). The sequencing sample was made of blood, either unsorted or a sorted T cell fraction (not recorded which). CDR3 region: CASSNGQGPGAGELFF. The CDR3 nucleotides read TGCGCCAGCAGCAACGGACAGGGGCCGGGGGCCGGGGAGCTGTTTTTT.